This TCR beta chain was retrieved from a study of shared T cell receptors in the human thymus. CDR3 length equals 14 residues. V shed 3 bases and J shed 13 bases, with 21 bases lying between them. Sequencing was performed with immunoSEQ multiplex PCR; in TCRdb, only in-frame clones are kept and a portion is missing. The repertoire includes more than 550,000 clones, around 85% of them detected once, and 0.0095% to 0.011% sits in the top ten. These data are also associated with another study on human thymus T cells. That work contributes: Serving as donors were healthy Finnish infants, each of whom was having open corrective surgery for congenital heart defects. Resections from corrective heart surgery supplied the thymus tissue. Across thymic and blood repertoires, the usage of V and J genes appeared to be biased. Among unrelated individuals, related research reported thymic repertoires that overlapped highly.

The sequence derives from a girl in the first two years of life with a congenital heart defect. The V gene is TRBV23-1, the J gene TRBJ1-2; a possible D gene is TRBD1 (6 bases). TRBV23-1 is identified as an open reading frame with a role that is uncertain. Sequenced sample: thymocytes. The CDR3 DNA reads as TGCGCCAGCAGTCAGAGAGAGTCAGGGGAAAGTTGCACCTTC. Residues: CASSQRESGESCTF.